These 12 T cell receptor beta chains were sequenced from one sample in a study of regulatory T cells in long-lasting Graves disease. Time point here: newly diagnosed GD, antithyroid drugs for less than 3 months. RNA isolated from PBMCs was used to make the TCR library. Sequencing libraries for TCR beta were prepared with iRepertoire HTBI primers and Arm-PCR of CDR3 regions. MiXCR, applied by TCRdb to the multiplex PCR reads, yields one record per CDR3 protein. Of more than 450,000 distinct CDR3 sequences in the sample, roughly 17% are singletons; the top ten hold 12%. The same sample was also studied in work on T cells in Graves' hyperthyroidism and ophthalmopathy.

The sample consisted of peripheral blood mononuclear cells (PBMCs), taken at new diagnosis, from a patient treated with antithyroid drugs. The receptors here all came from a middle-aged man with Graves disease.

This clonotype was seen ten or more times. An end of the junction does not agree with germline; a read error may underlie this. The J gene is TRBJ1-5, the V gene TRBV5-1, with a possible D match to TRBD1 (6 bases). CDR1 and CDR2 (germline): SGHRS, YFSETQ. CDR3 length: 14 amino acids. CDR3 loop: CASSLQGLGQPQHF. In DNA form, the CDR3 reads TGTGCCAGCAGCCTACAGGGTCTCGGGCAGCCCCAGCATTTT. Variable domain in full (rest from reference TRBV5-1 and TRBJ1-5): KAGVTQTPRYLIKTRGQQVTLSCSPISGHRSVSWYQQTPGQGLQFLFEYFSETQRNKGNFPGRFSGRQFSNSRSEMNVSTLELGDSALYLCASSLQGLGQPQHFGDGTRLSIL.

As for this clonotype: This may come from a read error, since a much larger clone is one base off. J is TRBJ2-1 and V is TRBV20-1; 9 bases are shared with TRBD2. This CDR3 comprises 15 residues. Per the germline V gene, CDR1 is DFQATT and CDR2 is SNEGSKA (reference sequence). CDR3 nucleotide sequence: TGCAGTGCTTCGGTCGGGGCGGGAGGGATCAATGGGCAGTTCTTC. Residues: CSASVGAGGINGQFF.

Points on this clonotype: In this CDR3 the conserved last residue, phenylalanine or tryptophan, is missing, so a read error is likely. This chain joins TRBV29-1 and TRBJ1-4; D is uncertain. Trimming pared 6 bases from V and 3 bases from J, leaving 26 bases between. The V gene's germline CDR1 is SQVTM and CDR2 ANQGSEA. This CDR3 is 18 amino acids long. CDR3 coding DNA: TGCAGCGTCCGTATACCGGGGAACAGAGCCCGAGCTAATGAAAAACTGTTTCTT. Protein: CSVRIPGNRARANEKLFL.

This clonotype was counted at least ten times. The chain has TRBV28 and TRBJ1-1; D might be TRBD1 (6 bases). Germline-derived CDR1 and CDR2 are MDHEN and SYDVKM. Trimming stripped 2 bases from V and 7 bases from J, with 17 bases between. This CDR3 contains 15 residues. CDR3 in amino acids: CASSLEGGRGIEAFF. For the CDR3, the DNA is TGTGCCAGCAGTTTAGAGGGGGGCAGGGGAATTGAAGCTTTCTTT.

The J gene is TRBJ1-5, the V gene TRBV6-9; a weak D match, TRBD1 (5 bases). CDR3 length: 15 residues. Germline V gene data show CDR1 as MNHGY and CDR2 as SVAAGI. The V gene lost 2 bases and the J gene lost 5 bases, with 13 bases spanning the gap. CDR3 amino acids: CASSYSRGTHQPQHF. CDR3 DNA: TGTGCCAGCAGTTATAGTAGGGGAACCCATCAGCCCCAGCATTTT.

A remark on this clonotype: A much larger clonotype is one base distant, so this may be a read error. The J gene is TRBJ1-6, the V gene TRBV28, with 7 bases aligning to TRBD1. The CDR3 loop spans 14 amino acids. Germline CDR1 MDHEN, CDR2 SYDVKM. The J segment lost 10 bases and the V segment lost 5 bases, leaving 8 bases of the junction unmatched. CDR3 region: CASSTGAGGSPLHF. CDR3 nucleotides: TGTGCCAGCAGTACCGGGGCAGGGGGATCACCCCTCCACTTT.

This clonotype has a count of ten or more. For the CDR3, the DNA is TGTGCCAGCAGTTTTTCGGGGGGCGCAGATACGCAGTATTTT. Translating gives CASSFSGGADTQYF. The chain joins TRBV28 to TRBJ2-3; D might be TRBD2 (7 bases). Germline V gene data show CDR1 as MDHEN and CDR2 as SYDVKM. The CDR3 covers 14 residues. V lost 3 bases and J 4 bases, leaving 11 bases between the germline ends.

This clonotype was seen a handful of times. The chain is built from TRBV6-4 and TRBJ1-6; D is possibly TRBD1 (5 bases). The V gene's germline CDR1 is MRHNA and CDR2 SNTAGT. V lost 0 bases, J lost 7 bases, and 10 bases lay in between. The CDR3 extends over 15 amino acids. CDR3 DNA sequence: TGTGCCAGCAGTGACTCCGGGGCAGGCAATTCACCCCTCCACTTT. It translates to CASSDSGAGNSPLHF.

The gene calls are TRBV5-1 and TRBJ2-5, with TRBD1 matching 7 bases. From germline, CDR1 is SGHRS and CDR2 YFSETQ. With V trimmed by 4 bases and J by 2 bases, 5 bases remained unmatched. The CDR3 sequence is 14 residues long. The CDR3 sequence: CASSQGQPQETQYF. For the CDR3, the DNA is TGCGCCAGCAGCCAGGGACAGCCACAAGAGACCCAGTACTTC.

This clonotype was counted many times. CDR3 sequence: CASSTSDRAGANVLTF. In DNA form, the CDR3 reads TGTGCCAGCAGTACCTCCGACAGGGCTGGGGCCAACGTCCTGACTTTC. V gene TRBV28 combines with J gene TRBJ2-6, with 7 positions matching TRBD1. Germline-derived CDR1 and CDR2 are MDHEN and SYDVKM. This CDR3 region has 16 residues. The V and J ends lost 5 bases and 2 bases, in that order; junction bases with no gene match: 6.

This clonotype was detected many times. The rearrangement links TRBV5-1 to TRBJ2-1; the match to TRBD1 covers 8 bases. CDR1 and CDR2 (germline): SGHRS, YFSETQ. The CDR3 totals 13 residues. V lost 5 bases and J lost 6; bases outside the gene matches: 4. The CDR3, as DNA: TGCGCCAGCAGACGGACAGGGAGCAATGAGCAGTTCTTC. It translates to CASRRTGSNEQFF.

This clonotype has ten or more counts. V usage is TRBV3-1 and J usage is TRBJ1-1, with 8 bases identical to TRBD1. This CDR3 contains 14 residues. Germline trimming cut 5 bases from V and 4 bases from J; bases unmatched to any gene: 6. Germline loops: CDR1 LGHDT, CDR2 YNNKEL (reference sequence). The CDR3 spells CASSVRGPGTEAFF. DNA for the CDR3: TGTGCCAGCAGCGTCAGGGGGCCGGGCACTGAAGCTTTCTTT.